These 18 T cell receptor beta chains came from one sample sequenced in a study of cytomegalovirus exposure and HLA in healthy donors. The PCR had 60 Vbeta and 13 Jbeta primers. Here immunoSEQ multiplex PCR was the method, and the copy in TCRdb shows in-frame clones only, minus some. The table lists nearly 200,000 clones, 75% to 90% of them singletons. Sequencing was performed on PBMCs. These receptor sequences come from a woman between 50 and 59 years old in good health and CMV-seropositive.

The chain recombines TRBV7-8 with TRBJ2-7; 8 nucleotides align to TRBD1. Germline CDR1 and CDR2: SGHVS and FQNEAQ. Trimming took 2 bases from V and 2 from J; bases not matched to a gene: 5. The CDR3 is made up of 15 amino acids. The CDR3 nucleotides are TGTGCCAGCAGCTTACGACAGGGGCCCCCCTACGAGCAGTACTTC. This sequence encodes CASSLRQGPPYEQYF.

The chain carries TRBV16 and TRBJ1-5; tentatively, D is TRBD1 (5 bases). The CDR3 consists of 17 residues. From germline, CDR1 is KGHSY and CDR2 FQNENV. V gave up 7 bases and J gave up 5 bases, with 24 bases separating them. CDR3 sequence: CASTPSVRGRTDQPQHF. As DNA, the CDR3 is TGTGCCAGCACCCCCTCGGTCCGGGGGAGAACGGATCAGCCCCAGCATTTT.

J is TRBJ1-5 and V is TRBV19; 7 bases match TRBD1. This CDR3 spans 15 amino acids. Germline V gene sequence: CDR1 LNHDA, CDR2 SQIVND (reference sequence). Losses at the gene ends were 3 bases for V and 4 bases for J; bases not matched to a gene: 6. Here the CDR3 reads CASSIPQGVNQPQHF. DNA of the CDR3: TGTGCCAGTAGTATTCCCCAGGGGGTGAATCAGCCCCAGCATTTT.

This clone was detected only once. The chain recombines TRBV19 with TRBJ1-1; D perhaps matches TRBD1 (6 bases). This CDR3 spans 14 amino acids. Trimming cost V 7 bases and J 7 bases, with 19 bases left between them. CDR1 is LNHDA and CDR2 is SQIVND in the germline V gene (reference sequence). This CDR3 reads CASTLGGAWSEAFF. CDR3 bases: TGTGCCAGTACCCTCGGGGGGGCTTGGAGTGAAGCTTTCTTT. The full variable domain, completed using reference TRBV19 and TRBJ1-1, is DGGITQSPKYLFRKEGQNVTLSCEQNLNHDAMYWYRQDPGQGLRLIYYSQIVNDFQKGDIAEGYSVSREKKESFPLTVTSAQKNPTAFYLCASTLGGAWSEAFFGQGTRLTVV.

The rearrangement links TRBV28 to TRBJ2-7, with 11 bases fitting TRBD2. Germline values: CDR1 MDHEN, CDR2 SYDVKM. V shed 2 bases, J shed 0 bases, and the junction held 3 bases outside the gene matches. The length of the CDR3 is 16 residues. CDR3 residues: CASSLHGTSGSYEQYF. CDR3 in DNA: TGTGCCAGCAGTTTACACGGGACTAGCGGCTCCTACGAGCAGTACTTC.

This chain uses TRBV7-9 with TRBJ2-3; D may be TRBD2 (6 bases). The CDR3 extends over 14 amino acids. Looked up from germline, CDR1 is SEHNR and CDR2 is FQNEAQ (reference sequence). V gave up 4 bases and J gave up 6 bases, with 14 bases separating them. CDR3 sequence (DNA): TGTGCCAGCAGCTCGCCCATCACTAGCGATACGCAGTATTTT. Its protein product is CASSSPITSDTQYF.

This clone was recorded only once. The V and J genes are TRBV18 and TRBJ1-1, with D possibly TRBD1 on 6 matching bases. Germline CDR1 and CDR2: KGHSH and LQKENI. The CDR3 loop spans 12 amino acids. V lost 3 bases and J 6 bases, leaving 8 bases between the germline ends. Here the CDR3 reads CASSPRTAEAFF. CDR3 DNA sequence: TGTGCCAGCTCACCGAGGACAGCTGAAGCTTTCTTT.

This chain connects TRBV2 to TRBJ1-2; D remains unclear. Germline CDR1 and CDR2: SNHLY and FYNNEI. The length of the CDR3 is 14 residues. The V gene lost 7 bases and the J gene lost 7 bases, with 19 bases spanning the gap. Here the CDR3 DNA reads TGTGCCAGCAAGCGGCCCGTCGAAGGAGCTGGCTACACCTTC. Its protein is CASKRPVEGAGYTF.

For the CDR3, the DNA is TGTGCCAGCAACGGAATGGCGGGTCACAATGAGCAGTTCTTC. Translating gives CASNGMAGHNEQFF. V and J are TRBV14 and TRBJ2-1; TRBD2 might be the D (5 bases). The CDR3 is 14 amino acids. Germline values: CDR1 SGHDN, CDR2 FVKESK. V lost 7 bases and J 5 bases, leaving 15 bases between the germline ends.

This clone was observed once. The chain couples TRBV28 to TRBJ2-7; TRBD2 matches at 10 bases. V gave up 2 bases and J gave up 6 bases; unmatched junction bases: 4. Germline CDR1 and CDR2: MDHEN and SYDVKM. This CDR3 region has 14 residues. The CDR3 region has the DNA TGTGCCAGCAGTTTACTTCAGCGGGAGGGCGAGCAGTACTTC. It specifies CASSLLQREGEQYF.

This sequence joins TRBV11-2 and TRBJ1-3, with D perhaps TRBD1 (5 bases). Germline V CDR1 and CDR2: SGHAT, FQNNGV. The V and J ends lost 1 base and 4 bases respectively, with 8 bases between them. The CDR3 totals 14 residues. For the CDR3, the DNA is TGTGCCAGCAGCTTAGCAGGGAACGGAAACACCATATATTTT. Protein: CASSLAGNGNTIYF.

The genes are TRBV18 and TRBJ2-5; D unclear. With the DNA end fitting TRBJ2-7 better, the J assignment may be wrong. Germline CDR1 and CDR2: KGHSH and LQKENI. The CDR3 extends over 13 amino acids. CDR3 sequence reads: CASSPPNVYEQYF. CDR3 nucleotide sequence: TGTGCCAGCTCACCGCCCAACGTCTACGAGCAGTACTTC.

This chain links TRBV28 with TRBJ1-3, with 8 bases lining up with TRBD1. The V and J ends lost 4 bases and 6 bases, in that order; junction bases with no gene match: 5. CDR1 and CDR2 from the germline V gene are MDHEN and SYDVKM. CDR3 length equals 14 residues. CDR3 in amino acids: CASSSGQASNTIYF. CDR3 in DNA: TGTGCCAGCAGTTCGGGACAGGCCTCAAACACCATATATTTT.

The genes are TRBV13 and TRBJ2-7; 10 nucleotides line up with TRBD2. CDR3 size: 17 residues. Germline loops: CDR1 PRHDT, CDR2 FYEKMQ (reference sequence). Unmatched junction bases numbered 10, after V lost 5 bases and J lost 0 bases. Written as DNA, the CDR3 is TGTGCCAGCAGCCCGCAAGCGGGGGGGACTCCCTCCTACGAGCAGTACTTC. Its translation: CASSPQAGGTPSYEQYF.

Remarks on this clone: Different DNA sequences within this sample yield the same CDR3. This chain connects TRBV2 to TRBJ2-2; D is possibly TRBD1 (5 bases). The CDR3 loop spans 13 amino acids. Per the germline V gene, CDR1 is SNHLY and CDR2 is FYNNEI. V lost 4 bases to trimming and J lost 7 bases, with 10 bases between them. The CDR3 DNA reads as TGTGCCAGCAGTGGCCAGGGCATCGGGGAGCTGTTTTTT. This encodes CASSGQGIGELFF.

V is TRBV6-1 and J is TRBJ2-1; tentatively, D is TRBD1 (6 bases). Germline CDR1 and CDR2: MNHNS and SASEGT. This CDR3 is built from 13 residues. V was trimmed by 4 bases and J by 5 bases, leaving 9 bases between them. CDR3 sequence (DNA): TGTGCCAGCAGTGTGGGACAACACAATGAGCAGTTCTTC. The encoded protein is CASSVGQHNEQFF.

This clone was seen once. This chain links TRBV6-5 with TRBJ1-1, with D possibly being TRBD1 (6 bases). V was clipped by 6 bases and J by 0 bases, with 11 bases between them. Germline CDR1 and CDR2: MNHEY and SVGAGI. This CDR3 is built from 14 residues. The CDR3 reads CASRNRAMNTEAFF. The CDR3 DNA reads TGTGCCAGCAGAAACAGGGCGATGAACACTGAAGCTTTCTTT.

This chain uses TRBV7-9 with TRBJ2-7; TRBD1 agrees at 7 bases. J gave up 2 bases and V 5 bases, and 6 bases lay outside the gene matches. There are 14 residues in the CDR3. Germline CDR1 SEHNR, CDR2 FQNEAQ (reference sequence). For the CDR3, the DNA is TGTGCCAGCAGCCTACCGGGACAGCCCTACGAGCAGTACTTC. It translates to CASSLPGQPYEQYF.